This T cell receptor beta chain was obtained from a study of Ad26.COV2.S vaccination and SARS-CoV-2 variants. Concerning this clone itself: Its antigen is not identified.

The germline CDR1 and CDR2 sequences are MGHDK and SYGVNS. The CDR3 totals 14 residues. Deletions cut 4 bases from V and 3 bases from J, with 12 bases between. Study-level points and caveats: Post-vaccination breadth of spike-specific CD8+ and CD4+ T cell responses was reportedly substantial. Vaccine recipients posted higher spike-specific TCR breadth than their placebo counterparts.

Clones were sequenced by immunoSEQ multiplex PCR, and TCRdb holds only the in-frame ones, with some missing. The table includes about 180,000 clones, about 83% detected once. The sequence derives from a human donor who had recovered from COVID-19. The chain links TRBV25-1 to TRBJ1-2; D may be TRBD1 (5 bases). The sequencing used peripheral blood, collected after recovery from COVID-19. The CDR3 is CASSVPGPDYGYTF. The CDR3 DNA reads as TGTGCCAGCAGTGTCCCGGGACCGGACTATGGCTACACCTTC.